This T cell receptor beta chain was documented in a study of blood T cell repertoires in COVID-19. Generated by immunoSEQ multiplex PCR, the TCRdb table keeps only in-frame clones and is missing some. Among 250,000 or so clones listed, 84% were seen once. The study drew participants aged about 18 to 90 years from some 25 US areas. The CDR3 has 16 residues. After removal of 3 bases from V and 6 bases from J, the junction contained 13 bases not matched to a gene. Germline V CDR1 and CDR2: KGHSH, LQKENI. The gene calls are TRBV18 and TRBJ2-7, with 8 bases aligning to TRBD2. The receptor comes from a man aged 55-75 years who had recovered from COVID-19. Sequencing was performed on PBMCs or T cells enriched from blood (not recorded which). The CDR3 DNA follows: TGTGCCAGCTCACCCCAGTGGAAGCGGGGGCCCAGCGAGCAGTACTTC. Amino acid sequence: CASSPQWKRGPSEQYF.